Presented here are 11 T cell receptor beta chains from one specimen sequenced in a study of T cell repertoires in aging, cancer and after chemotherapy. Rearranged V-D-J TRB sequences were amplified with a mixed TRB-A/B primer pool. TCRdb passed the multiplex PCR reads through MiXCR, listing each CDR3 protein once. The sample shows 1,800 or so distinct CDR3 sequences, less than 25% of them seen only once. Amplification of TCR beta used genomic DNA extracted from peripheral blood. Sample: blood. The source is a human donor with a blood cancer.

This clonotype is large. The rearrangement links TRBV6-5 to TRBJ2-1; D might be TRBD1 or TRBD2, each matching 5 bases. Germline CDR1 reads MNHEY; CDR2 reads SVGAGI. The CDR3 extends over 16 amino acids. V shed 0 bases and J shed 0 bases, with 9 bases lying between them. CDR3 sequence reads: CASSYSGTDSYNEQFF. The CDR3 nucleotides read TGTGCCAGCAGTTACTCCGGGACGGACTCCTACAATGAGCAGTTCTTC.

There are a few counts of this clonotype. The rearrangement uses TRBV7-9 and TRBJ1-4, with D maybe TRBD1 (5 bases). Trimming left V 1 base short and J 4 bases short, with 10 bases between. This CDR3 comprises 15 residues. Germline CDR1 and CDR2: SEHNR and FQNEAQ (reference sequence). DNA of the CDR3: TGTGCCAGCAGCTTAGTCGGGGCACATAATGAAAAACTGTTTTTT. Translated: CASSLVGAHNEKLFF.

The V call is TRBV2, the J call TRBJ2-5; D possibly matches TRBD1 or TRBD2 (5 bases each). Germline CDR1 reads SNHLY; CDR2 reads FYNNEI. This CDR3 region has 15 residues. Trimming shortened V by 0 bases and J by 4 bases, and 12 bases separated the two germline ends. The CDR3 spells CASSEARQGPETQYF. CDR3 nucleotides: TGTGCCAGCAGTGAAGCGCGGCAGGGACCAGAGACCCAGTACTTC. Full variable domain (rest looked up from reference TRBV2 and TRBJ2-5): EPEVTQTPSHQVTQMGQEVILRCVPISNHLYFYWYRQILGQKVEFLVSFYNNEISEKSEIFDDQFSVERPDGSNFTLKIRSTKLEDSAMYFCASSEARQGPETQYFGPGTRLLVL.

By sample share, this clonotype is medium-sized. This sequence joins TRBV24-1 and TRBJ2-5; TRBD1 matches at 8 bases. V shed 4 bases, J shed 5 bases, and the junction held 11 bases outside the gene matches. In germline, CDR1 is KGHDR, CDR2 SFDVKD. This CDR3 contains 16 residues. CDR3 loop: CATSDAGQGGGETQYF. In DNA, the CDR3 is TGTGCCACCAGTGACGCCGGACAGGGAGGAGGGGAGACCCAGTACTTC.

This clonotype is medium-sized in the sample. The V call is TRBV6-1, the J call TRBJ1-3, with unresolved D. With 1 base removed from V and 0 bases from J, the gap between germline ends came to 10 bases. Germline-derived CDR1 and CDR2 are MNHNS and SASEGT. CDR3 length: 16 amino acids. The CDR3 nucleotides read TGTGCCAGCAGTGAAGTAAGCATCCGCTCTGGAAACACCATATATTTT. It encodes CASSEVSIRSGNTIYF.

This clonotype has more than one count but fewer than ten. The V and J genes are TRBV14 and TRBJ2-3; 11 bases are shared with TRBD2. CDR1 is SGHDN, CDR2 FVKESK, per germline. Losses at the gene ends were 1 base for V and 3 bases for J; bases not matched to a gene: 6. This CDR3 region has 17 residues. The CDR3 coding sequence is TGTGCCAGCAGCCAAGCCGCTAGCGGGAGGTATACAGATACGCAGTATTTT. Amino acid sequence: CASSQAASGRYTDTQYF.

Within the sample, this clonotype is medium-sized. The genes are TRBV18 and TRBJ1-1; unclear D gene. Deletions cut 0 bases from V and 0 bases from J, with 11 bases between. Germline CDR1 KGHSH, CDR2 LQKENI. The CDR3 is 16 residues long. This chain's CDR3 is CASSPPATVMNTEAFF. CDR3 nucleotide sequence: TGTGCCAGCTCACCACCCGCGACCGTGATGAACACTGAAGCTTTCTTT.

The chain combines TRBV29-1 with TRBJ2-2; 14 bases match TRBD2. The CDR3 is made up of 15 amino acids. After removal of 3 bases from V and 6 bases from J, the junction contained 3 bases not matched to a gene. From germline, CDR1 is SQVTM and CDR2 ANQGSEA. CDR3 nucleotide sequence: TGCAGCGTTGAGGGGACTAGCGGGAGACCCGGGGAGCTGTTTTTT. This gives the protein CSVEGTSGRPGELFF.

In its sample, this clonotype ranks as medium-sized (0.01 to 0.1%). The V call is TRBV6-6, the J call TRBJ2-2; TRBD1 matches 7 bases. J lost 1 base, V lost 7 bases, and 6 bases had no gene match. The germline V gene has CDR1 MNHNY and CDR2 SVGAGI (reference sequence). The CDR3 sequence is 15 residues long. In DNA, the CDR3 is TGTGCCAGCATTACCGGGACAGTGAACACCGGGGAGCTGTTTTTT. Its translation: CASITGTVNTGELFF.

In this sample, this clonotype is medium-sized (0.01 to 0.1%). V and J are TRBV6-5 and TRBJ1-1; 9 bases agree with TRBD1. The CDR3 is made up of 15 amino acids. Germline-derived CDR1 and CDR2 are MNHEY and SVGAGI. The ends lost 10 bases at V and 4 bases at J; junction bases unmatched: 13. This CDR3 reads CATQEPGQGLTEAFF. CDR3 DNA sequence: TGTGCCACCCAGGAACCGGGACAGGGACTCACTGAAGCTTTCTTT.

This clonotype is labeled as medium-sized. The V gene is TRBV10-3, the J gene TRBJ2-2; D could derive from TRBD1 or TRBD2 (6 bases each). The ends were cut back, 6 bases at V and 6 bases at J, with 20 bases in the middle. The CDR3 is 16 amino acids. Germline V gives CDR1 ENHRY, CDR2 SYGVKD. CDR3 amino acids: CAIRGGQNLNSGELFF. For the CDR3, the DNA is TGTGCCATCAGGGGGGGCCAGAATTTAAATTCCGGGGAGCTGTTTTTT.